This T cell receptor (beta chain) was recorded in a study of T cell responses to AZD1222 COVID-19 vaccine. Only in-frame clones appear in the TCRdb table, and some are missing; sequencing was by immunoSEQ multiplex PCR. The profile shows about 140,000 clones, roughly 90% of them singletons. Only one count was recorded for this clone. The CDR3 consists of 16 residues. Germline lookup yields CDR1 SQVTM and CDR2 ANQGSEA. V shed 2 bases, J shed 5 bases, and the junction held 13 bases outside the gene matches. The rearrangement joins TRBV29-1 to TRBJ2-7; 9 bases align to TRBD1. This TCR was recovered from an adult who received the AZD1222 COVID-19 vaccine. Sample: peripheral blood, taken 28 days after the second AZD1222 dose. The CDR3 region is CSVEKHYGTGFNEQYF. For the CDR3, the DNA is TGCAGCGTTGAAAAACACTACGGGACAGGGTTTAACGAGCAGTACTTC.